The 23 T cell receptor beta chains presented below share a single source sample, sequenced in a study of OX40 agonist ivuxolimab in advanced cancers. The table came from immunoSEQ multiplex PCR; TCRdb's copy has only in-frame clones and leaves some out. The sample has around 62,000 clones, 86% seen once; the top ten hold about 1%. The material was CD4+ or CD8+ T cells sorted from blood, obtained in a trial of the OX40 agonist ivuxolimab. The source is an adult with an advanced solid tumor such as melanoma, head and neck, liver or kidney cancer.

CDR3 amino acids: CASSPTVRALNEQFF. The CDR3 coding sequence is TGTGCCAGCAGCCCTACGGTCAGGGCTCTGAATGAGCAGTTCTTC. This chain joins TRBV7-8 and TRBJ2-1, with D possibly being TRBD1 (5 bases). Germline CDR1 and CDR2: SGHVS and FQNEAQ. V lost 5 bases to trimming and J lost 7 bases, with 18 bases between them. The CDR3 is made up of 15 amino acids.

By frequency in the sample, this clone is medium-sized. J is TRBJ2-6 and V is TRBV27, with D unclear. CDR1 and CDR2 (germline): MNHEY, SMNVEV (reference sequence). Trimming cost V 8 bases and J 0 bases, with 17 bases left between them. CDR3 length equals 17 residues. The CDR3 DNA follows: TGTGCCAGCCGCGCCATATTAAGCACCTCTGGGGCCAACGTCCTGACTTTC. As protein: CASRAILSTSGANVLTF.

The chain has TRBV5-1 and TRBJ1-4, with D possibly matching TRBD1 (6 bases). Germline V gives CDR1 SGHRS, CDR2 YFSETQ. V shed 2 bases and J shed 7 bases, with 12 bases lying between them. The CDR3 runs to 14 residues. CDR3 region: CASSLGTGCEKLFF. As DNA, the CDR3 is TGCGCCAGCAGCTTAGGCACAGGGTGTGAAAAACTGTTTTTT.

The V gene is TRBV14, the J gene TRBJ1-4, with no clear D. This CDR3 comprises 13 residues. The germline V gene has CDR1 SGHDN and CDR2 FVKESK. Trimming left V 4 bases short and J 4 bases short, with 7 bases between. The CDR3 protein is CASSPPGNEKLFF. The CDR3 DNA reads TGTGCCAGCAGCCCACCTGGTAATGAAAAACTGTTTTTT.

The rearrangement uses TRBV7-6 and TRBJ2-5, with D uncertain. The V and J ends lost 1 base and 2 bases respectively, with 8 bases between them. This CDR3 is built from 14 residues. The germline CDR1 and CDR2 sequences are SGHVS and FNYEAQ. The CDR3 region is CASSLDLHQETQYF. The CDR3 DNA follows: TGTGCCAGCAGCTTAGATCTGCATCAAGAGACCCAGTACTTC.

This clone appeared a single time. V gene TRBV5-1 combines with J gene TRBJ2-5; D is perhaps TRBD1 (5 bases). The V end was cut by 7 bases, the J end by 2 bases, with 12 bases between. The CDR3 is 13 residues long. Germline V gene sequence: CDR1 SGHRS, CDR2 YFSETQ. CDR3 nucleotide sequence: TGCGCCAGCGGACAACAGGTACAAGAGACCCAGTACTTC. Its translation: CASGQQVQETQYF.

In nucleotides, the CDR3 is TGTGCCAGCAGCGCGGGACAGGCGTCCTACAATGAGCAGTTCTTC. Amino acids: CASSAGQASYNEQFF. J is TRBJ2-1 and V is TRBV7-6; 8 bases line up with TRBD1. V lost 5 bases, J lost 1 base, and 4 bases stayed unmatched. CDR1 is SGHVS, CDR2 FNYEAQ, per germline. The CDR3 is 15 residues long.

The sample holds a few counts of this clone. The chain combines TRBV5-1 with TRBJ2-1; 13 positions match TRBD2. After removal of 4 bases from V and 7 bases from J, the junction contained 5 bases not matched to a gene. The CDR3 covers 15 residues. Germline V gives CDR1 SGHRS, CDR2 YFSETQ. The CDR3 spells CASSLLAGGPNEQFF. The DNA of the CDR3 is TGCGCCAGCAGCCTACTAGCGGGAGGGCCGAATGAGCAGTTCTTC.

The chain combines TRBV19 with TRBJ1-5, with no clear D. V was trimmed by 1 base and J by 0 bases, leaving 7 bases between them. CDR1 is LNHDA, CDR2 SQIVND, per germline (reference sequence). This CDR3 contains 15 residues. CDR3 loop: CASSIGGLSNQPQHF. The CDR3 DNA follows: TGTGCCAGTAGTATAGGAGGTCTTAGCAATCAGCCCCAGCATTTT.

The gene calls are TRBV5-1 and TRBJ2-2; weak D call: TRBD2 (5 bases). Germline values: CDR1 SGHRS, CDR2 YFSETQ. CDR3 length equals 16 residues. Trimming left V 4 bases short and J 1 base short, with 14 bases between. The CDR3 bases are TGCGCCAGCAGCCCTTCCGGGATGCAGAACACCGGGGAGCTGTTTTTT. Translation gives CASSPSGMQNTGELFF. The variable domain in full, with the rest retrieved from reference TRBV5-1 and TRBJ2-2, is KAGVTQTPRYLIKTRGQQVTLSCSPISGHRSVSWYQQTPGQGLQFLFEYFSETQRNKGNFPGRFSGRQFSNSRSEMNVSTLELGDSALYLCASSPSGMQNTGELFFGEGSRLTVL.

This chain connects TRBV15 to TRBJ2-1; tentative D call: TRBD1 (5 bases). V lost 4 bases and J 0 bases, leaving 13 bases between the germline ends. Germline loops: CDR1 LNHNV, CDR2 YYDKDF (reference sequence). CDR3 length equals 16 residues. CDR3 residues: CATSNRLDSSYNEQFF. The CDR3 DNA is TGTGCCACCAGCAACAGACTTGACAGCTCCTACAATGAGCAGTTCTTC.

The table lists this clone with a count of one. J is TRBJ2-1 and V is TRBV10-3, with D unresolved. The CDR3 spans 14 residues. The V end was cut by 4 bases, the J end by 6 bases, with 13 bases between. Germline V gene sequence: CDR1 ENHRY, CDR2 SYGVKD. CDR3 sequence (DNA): TGTGCCATCAGTGGTCTGAACTCTTTCAATGAGCAGTTCTTC. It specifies CAISGLNSFNEQFF.

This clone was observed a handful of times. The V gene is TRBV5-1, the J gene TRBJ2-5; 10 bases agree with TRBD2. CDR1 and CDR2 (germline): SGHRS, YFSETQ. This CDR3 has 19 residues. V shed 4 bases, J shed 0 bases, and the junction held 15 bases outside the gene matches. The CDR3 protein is CASSPRRTSGEMYQETQYF. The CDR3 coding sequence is TGCGCCAGCAGCCCGCGGCGGACTAGCGGCGAAATGTACCAAGAGACCCAGTACTTC.

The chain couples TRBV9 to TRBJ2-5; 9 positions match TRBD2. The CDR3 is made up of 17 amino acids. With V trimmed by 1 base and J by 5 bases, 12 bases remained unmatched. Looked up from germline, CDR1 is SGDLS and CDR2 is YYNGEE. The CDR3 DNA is TGTGCCAGCAGCGTACAAGCGGGAGGCCCCTCTGGGGAGACCCAGTACTTC. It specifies CASSVQAGGPSGETQYF.

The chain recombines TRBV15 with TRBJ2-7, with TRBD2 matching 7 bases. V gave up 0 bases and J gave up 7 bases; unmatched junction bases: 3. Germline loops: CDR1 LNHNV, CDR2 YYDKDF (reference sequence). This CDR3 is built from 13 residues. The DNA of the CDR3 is TGTGCCACCAGCAGAGAGGGAGGGATTGAGCAGTACTTC. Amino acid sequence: CATSREGGIEQYF. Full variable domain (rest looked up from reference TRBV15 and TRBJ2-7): DAMVIQNPRYQVTQFGKPVTLSCSQTLNHNVMYWYQQKSSQAPKLLFHYYDKDFNNEADTPDNFQSRRPNTSFCFLDIRSPGLGDTAMYLCATSREGGIEQYFGPGTRLTVT.

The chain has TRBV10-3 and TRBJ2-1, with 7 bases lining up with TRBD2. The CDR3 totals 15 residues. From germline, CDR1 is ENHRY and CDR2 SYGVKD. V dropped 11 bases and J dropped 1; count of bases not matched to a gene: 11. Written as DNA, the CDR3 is TGTGCCTCCCGGGGGAGGGTAGAGTCCTACAATGAGCAGTTCTTC. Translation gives CASRGRVESYNEQFF.

For the CDR3, the DNA is TGTGCCAGCAGCTCCAGGGGAGGGAACCAAGAGACCCAGTACTTC. As protein: CASSSRGGNQETQYF. The chain employs TRBV7-2 and TRBJ2-5, with D possibly being TRBD2 (7 bases). The CDR3 covers 15 residues. Germline loops: CDR1 SGHTA, CDR2 FQGNSA. The V gene lost 4 bases and the J gene lost 0 bases, with 12 bases spanning the gap.

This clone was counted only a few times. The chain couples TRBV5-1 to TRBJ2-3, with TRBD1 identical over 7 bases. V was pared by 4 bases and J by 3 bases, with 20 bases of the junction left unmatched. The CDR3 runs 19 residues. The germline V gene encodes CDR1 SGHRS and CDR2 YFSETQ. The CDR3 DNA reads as TGCGCCAGCAGCGCCCGCCCCTTTTTTGGGACAGACTCTACAGATACGCAGTATTTT. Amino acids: CASSARPFFGTDSTDTQYF.

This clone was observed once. This CDR3 reads CASSVPDSWGVSNQPQHF. The CDR3 bases are TGTGCCAGTAGCGTCCCCGACAGTTGGGGAGTGAGCAATCAGCCCCAGCATTTT. The V gene is TRBV19, the J gene TRBJ1-5; the D gene is possibly TRBD1 (5 bases). V gave up 6 bases and J gave up 1 base, with 22 bases separating them. The CDR3 runs to 18 residues. Germline V gene sequence: CDR1 LNHDA, CDR2 SQIVND (reference sequence).

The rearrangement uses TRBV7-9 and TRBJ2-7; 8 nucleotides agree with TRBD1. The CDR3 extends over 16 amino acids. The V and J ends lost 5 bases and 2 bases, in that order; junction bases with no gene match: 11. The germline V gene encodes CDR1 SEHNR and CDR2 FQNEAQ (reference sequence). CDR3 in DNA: TGTGCCAGCAGCATCCCCCGGGACAGGTTGACCTACGAGCAGTACTTC. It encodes CASSIPRDRLTYEQYF.

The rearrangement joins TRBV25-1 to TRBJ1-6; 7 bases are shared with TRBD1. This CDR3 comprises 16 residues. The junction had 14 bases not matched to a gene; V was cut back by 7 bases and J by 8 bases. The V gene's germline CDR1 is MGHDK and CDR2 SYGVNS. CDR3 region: CASKPNRGMEYSPLHF. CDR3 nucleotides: TGTGCCAGCAAACCCAACAGGGGTATGGAGTATTCACCCCTCCACTTT.

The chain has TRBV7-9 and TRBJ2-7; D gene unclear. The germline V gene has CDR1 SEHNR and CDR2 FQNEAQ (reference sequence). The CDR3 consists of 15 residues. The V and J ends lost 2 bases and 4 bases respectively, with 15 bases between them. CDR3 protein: CASSLTSSSPYEQYF. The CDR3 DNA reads TGTGCCAGCAGCTTAACTTCTAGTTCGCCTTACGAGCAGTACTTC. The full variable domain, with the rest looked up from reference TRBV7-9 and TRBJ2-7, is DTGVSQNPRHKITKRGQNVTFRCDPISEHNRLYWYRQTLGQGPEFLTYFQNEAQLEKSRLLSDRFSAERPKGSFSTLEIQRTEQGDSAMYLCASSLTSSSPYEQYFGPGTRLTVT.

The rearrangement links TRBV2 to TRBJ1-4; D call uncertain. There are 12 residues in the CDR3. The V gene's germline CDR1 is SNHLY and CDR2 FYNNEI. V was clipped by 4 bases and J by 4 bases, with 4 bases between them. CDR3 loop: CASSGRNEKLFF. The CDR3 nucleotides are TGTGCCAGCAGTGGTCGTAATGAAAAACTGTTTTTT.